The clone carrying this T cell receptor (beta chain) was seen more than once but under ten times. Its antigen is not known. An equimolar mix of two oligonucleotides served as the beta constant-region primer for TRBC1 and TRBC2. Ligated cDNA was amplified by four rounds of PCR with nested alpha and beta constant-region primers and SP2. TCRdb fed the UMI-ligation and nested PCR reads into MiXCR, producing one record per CDR3 protein. The sample lists around 130,000 distinct CDR3 sequences, about 36% occurring once. Four subsets defined by CD45RA and CD27 were sorted after CD3, CD4, CD8 and live/dead staining. The source of the sample is a study of naive and memory T cell subsets. Findings of the study overall: In CD4 and CD8 cells, diversity dropped from naive through EMRA.

The V gene's germline CDR1 is MNHEY and CDR2 SVGAGI. The CDR3 is 18 amino acids. After removal of 6 bases from V and 2 bases from J, the junction contained 11 bases not matched to a gene. J is TRBJ2-1 and V is TRBV6-5, with TRBD2 matching 12 bases. The specimen sequenced was central memory CD4+ T cells from blood. The clonotype was recovered from a human donor in good health. The CDR3 sequence is CASRTYKGLAGPYNEQFF. The CDR3 DNA sequence: TGTGCCAGCAGGACGTATAAAGGACTAGCGGGACCCTACAATGAGCAGTTCTTC.